The 11 T cell receptor beta chains below come from one sample, sequenced in a study of monozygotic twins with inflammatory bowel disease. Each CDR3 protein gets one entry in TCRdb, which reprocessed the 5' RACE reads and gives no DNA. In all, the sample yields 350,000 to 500,000 distinct CDR3 sequences. The specimen sequenced was blood. The receptors shown here come from a human donor with ulcerative colitis or Crohn's disease, or a healthy co-twin of an affected twin (not recorded which).

This chain connects TRBV5-1 to TRBJ2-1; TCRdb picks TRBD1, but there is no DNA to check that call. This CDR3 region has 16 residues. Germline-derived CDR1 and CDR2 are SGHRS and YFSETQ. The CDR3 spells CASSLDWGLSYNEQFF.

The V gene is TRBV29-1, the J gene TRBJ2-7. The CDR3 is 11 amino acids. Germline CDR1 SQVTM, CDR2 ANQGSEA. CDR3 sequence reads: CSVEASYEQYF.

The genes are TRBV20-1 and TRBJ2-5; the D gene TCRdb calls, TRBD2, cannot be checked with no DNA. This CDR3 comprises 14 residues. Germline CDR1 reads DFQATT; CDR2 reads SNEGSKA (reference sequence). The CDR3 loop is CSARDWRDLKTQYF.

The chain joins TRBV27 to TRBJ2-1; TCRdb's D call, TRBD2, is unchecked because there is no DNA. CDR1 is MNHEY, CDR2 SMNVEV, per germline (reference sequence). The length of the CDR3 is 12 residues. CDR3 region: CASSRLGLEQFF.

The rearrangement joins TRBV7-2 to TRBJ2-7; with no DNA, the TCRdb D assignment of TRBD1 cannot be verified. Germline values: CDR1 SGHTA, CDR2 FQGNSA. The CDR3 consists of 15 residues. The CDR3 is CASSLLWTGSYEQYF.

The CDR3 sequence is CATCVGDTYEQYF. The chain joins TRBV10-3 to TRBJ2-7. This CDR3 comprises 13 residues. Germline V gene data show CDR1 as ENHRY and CDR2 as SYGVKD.

This chain connects TRBV27 to TRBJ1-5; the TCRdb D gene call, TRBD1, has no DNA to confirm it. CDR1 and CDR2 (germline): MNHEY, SMNVEV (reference sequence). CDR3 length equals 16 residues. CDR3 sequence: CASSPRTVQGNQPQHF.

The rearrangement links TRBV5-1 to TRBJ1-2; TCRdb returns TRBD1, unconfirmable since there is no DNA. CDR1 is SGHRS, CDR2 YFSETQ, per germline. The CDR3 extends over 17 amino acids. The CDR3 is CASSSNAGTTANYGYTF. The variable domain in full, with the rest retrieved from reference TRBV5-1 and TRBJ1-2, is KAGVTQTPRYLIKTRGQQVTLSCSPISGHRSVSWYQQTPGQGLQFLFEYFSETQRNKGNFPGRFSGRQFSNSRSEMNVSTLELGDSALYLCASSSNAGTTANYGYTFGSGTRLTVV.

V gene TRBV29-1 combines with J gene TRBJ1-2; the TCRdb D gene call, TRBD1, has no DNA to confirm it. The CDR3 totals 13 residues. Germline CDR1 is SQVTM and CDR2 is ANQGSEA. Here the CDR3 reads CSVVGVRDYGYTF. Full variable domain (rest looked up from reference TRBV29-1 and TRBJ1-2): SAVISQKPSRDICQRGTSLTIQCQVDSQVTMMFWYRQQPGQSLTLIATANQGSEATYESGFVIDKFPISRPNLTFSTLTVSNMSPEDSSIYLCSVVGVRDYGYTFGSGTRLTVV.

The genes are TRBV6-1 and TRBJ2-7; TCRdb picks TRBD1, but there is no DNA to check that call. Germline V gene lookup returns CDR1 MNHNS and CDR2 SASEGT. This CDR3 has 16 amino acids. The CDR3 spells CASRRRQGFALYEQYF.

The chain recombines TRBV10-3 with TRBJ2-3; the TRBD1 assignment by TCRdb is unverifiable without DNA. The CDR3 spans 15 residues. The germline gives CDR1 ENHRY, CDR2 SYGVKD. The CDR3 spells CAISAGDRGTDTQYF.